These 11 T cell receptor beta chains were all obtained from the same sample, sequenced in a study of T cell responses to AZD1222 COVID-19 vaccine (dated by TCRdb to the early 2020s). This specimen's time point label, interpreted: about 28 days (+/-7) after the second vaccine dose. The method behind the library was the immunoSEQ multiplex PCR assay. TCRdb mirrors the immuneACCESS table, restricted to in-frame sequences. Some clones are absent from its copies; in checked studies, under half trace to an unresolved V gene, and the reason for the others is unknown. For this sample the table gives under 170,000 clones, of which around 90% were detected only once. 3% to 3.5% of the sample belongs to the ten largest clones. The specimen was peripheral blood, collected 28 days after the second AZD1222 dose. These receptors all come from an adult who received the AZD1222 COVID-19 vaccine.

The rearrangement uses TRBV19 and TRBJ1-3; D remains unclear. V was trimmed by 5 bases and J by 0 bases, leaving 11 bases between them. The CDR3 spans 15 residues. From germline, CDR1 is LNHDA and CDR2 SQIVND (reference sequence). CDR3 sequence (DNA): TGTGCCAGTAGTCTGGACGCCGGCTCTGGAAACACCATATATTTT. Translated, it gives CASSLDAGSGNTIYF.

The J gene is TRBJ1-5, the V gene TRBV19, with 8 bases identical to TRBD1. V shed 4 bases and J 2 bases; nucleotides not matched to a gene: 7. The germline V gene has CDR1 LNHDA and CDR2 SQIVND (reference sequence). The CDR3 runs to 16 residues. DNA for the CDR3: TGTGCCAGTAGTACACCCCAGGGGGCTGGCAATCAGCCCCAGCATTTT. Its translation: CASSTPQGAGNQPQHF.

This chain links TRBV20-1 with TRBJ1-6; 11 bases are a match to TRBD1. The germline V gene encodes CDR1 DFQATT and CDR2 SNEGSKA (reference sequence). V lost 6 bases and J lost 14; bases outside the gene matches: 3. This CDR3 comprises 11 residues. The CDR3 spells CSAGQGATLHF. The CDR3 nucleotides read TGCAGTGCCGGACAGGGGGCCACCCTCCACTTT.

As concerns this clone: This same CDR3 is encoded by further DNA sequences in the sample. The chain joins TRBV7-2 to TRBJ2-7, with D perhaps TRBD2 (7 bases). This CDR3 has 15 residues. Deletions cut 1 base from V and 7 bases from J, with 17 bases between. Germline V CDR1 and CDR2: SGHTA, FQGNSA. The CDR3 loop is CASSLEGGGDGEQYF. DNA of the CDR3: TGTGCCAGCAGCTTAGAGGGCGGGGGCGATGGGGAGCAGTACTTC.

This chain links TRBV7-9 with TRBJ2-1; D gene ambiguous. The V gene's germline CDR1 is SEHNR and CDR2 FQNEAQ (reference sequence). The germline V and J ends were trimmed by 4 bases and 6 bases, with 13 bases remaining between them. There are 14 residues in the CDR3. The CDR3 sequence: CASSSGIRSNEQFF. In DNA, the CDR3 is TGTGCCAGCAGCTCGGGCATTCGGTCCAATGAGCAGTTCTTC.

The rearrangement uses TRBV30 and TRBJ2-6, with 9 bases that match TRBD2. Germline-derived CDR1 and CDR2 are GTSNPN and SVGIG (reference sequence). V was pared by 1 base and J by 5 bases, with 9 bases of the junction left unmatched. This CDR3 region has 17 residues. This chain's CDR3 is CAWSDKTSGPRANVLTF. CDR3 nucleotides: TGTGCCTGGAGTGACAAGACTAGCGGCCCCAGGGCCAACGTCCTGACTTTC.

V and J are TRBV27 and TRBJ1-2; TRBD1 matches 8 bases. V was clipped by 8 bases and J by 0 bases; unmatched bases: 8. CDR3 length equals 15 residues. Germline-derived CDR1 and CDR2 are MNHEY and SMNVEV (reference sequence). In DNA, the CDR3 is TGTGCCAGCCGAAGACAGGGGACTTCTAACTATGGCTACACCTTC. Residues: CASRRQGTSNYGYTF.

This chain connects TRBV29-1 to TRBJ1-1, with TRBD1 as a possible D gene (6 bases). CDR1 is SQVTM and CDR2 is ANQGSEA in the germline V gene. The V end lost 7 bases, the J end lost 8 bases, and 11 bases lay between the germline ends. The CDR3 loop spans 10 amino acids. The CDR3 is CSAAGTEAFF. Here the CDR3 DNA reads TGCAGCGCTGCTGGGACAGAAGCTTTCTTT.

The genes are TRBV5-4 and TRBJ1-2, with D possibly TRBD1 on 6 matching bases. Trimming removed 4 bases at V and 0 bases at J, with 13 bases between. The CDR3 consists of 15 residues. Per germline, CDR1 SGHNT and CDR2 YYREEE (reference sequence). The CDR3 is CASSLKGGTNYGYTF. DNA for the CDR3: TGTGCCAGCAGCCTGAAGGGGGGAACTAACTATGGCTACACCTTC.

The chain links TRBV10-2 to TRBJ2-7; 9 bases line up with TRBD2. The J segment lost 4 bases and the V segment lost 7 bases, leaving 5 bases of the junction unmatched. The CDR3 extends over 13 amino acids. Germline CDR1 reads WSHSY; CDR2 reads SAAADI. DNA for the CDR3: TGCGCCAGCACCGGGACTAGCCTTTACGAGCAGTACTTC. As protein: CASTGTSLYEQYF.

The V gene is TRBV6-6, the J gene TRBJ1-1; D unclear. The germline gives CDR1 MNHNY, CDR2 SVGAGI (reference sequence). Between the trimmed V and J ends, which lost 8 bases and 5 bases, there was a span of 9 bases. The CDR3 is 11 amino acids. CDR3 in amino acids: CASGVRTEAFF. DNA for the CDR3: TGTGCCAGCGGGGTACGTACTGAAGCTTTCTTT.